Reported below is one T cell receptor (beta chain). Its antigen is currently unknown. CDR1 is SGHTA and CDR2 is FQGTGA in the germline V gene. The CDR3 is made up of 18 amino acids. The data are from a study of monozygotic twins with inflammatory bowel disease. Used for each TCR library was around 3.5 ug of total RNA. Addition of UMIs with a 6-nucleotide sample barcode was achieved by template switching. TCRdb reprocessed the 5' RACE reads and reports one entry per CDR3 protein, with no DNA. The table lists 400,000 to 500,000 distinct CDR3 sequences. Study-level findings and limits: Patient repertoire variability may have increased through differing immunosuppressive treatments.

The receptor was derived from a human donor with ulcerative colitis or Crohn's disease, or a healthy co-twin of an affected twin (not recorded which). The sequencing sample was made of blood. The chain uses TRBV7-3 and TRBJ2-6; the TCRdb call, TRBD1, lacks DNA for checking. CDR3 sequence reads: CASSLTPGSSSGANVLTF.